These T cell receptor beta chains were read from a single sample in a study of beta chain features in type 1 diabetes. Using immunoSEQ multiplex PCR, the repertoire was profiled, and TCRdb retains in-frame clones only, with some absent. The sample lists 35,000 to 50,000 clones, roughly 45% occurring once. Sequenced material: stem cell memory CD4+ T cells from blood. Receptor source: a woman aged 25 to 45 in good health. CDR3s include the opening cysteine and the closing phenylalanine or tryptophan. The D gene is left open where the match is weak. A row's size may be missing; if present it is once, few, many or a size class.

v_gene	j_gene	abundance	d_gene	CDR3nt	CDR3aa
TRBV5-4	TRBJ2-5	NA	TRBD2	TGTGCCAGCAGCTTGGGTCGCGCTAGCGGGCGGCAAGAGACCCAGTACTTC	CASSLGRASGRQETQYF
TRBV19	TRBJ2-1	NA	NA	TGTGCCAGTAGTACCACTAGGGCGGGCAGAAACAATGAGCAGTTCTTC	CASSTTRAGRNNEQFF
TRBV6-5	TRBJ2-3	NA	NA	TGTGCCAGCAGTTACGGGGCAGGGGCCACAGATACGCAGTATTTT	CASSYGAGATDTQYF
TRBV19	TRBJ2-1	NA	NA	TGTGCCAGTAGTCGGACGGACAGCAATGAGCAGTTCTTC	CASSRTDSNEQFF
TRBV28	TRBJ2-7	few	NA	TGTGCCAGCAGTTTAAGGGGTTACGAGCAGTACTTC	CASSLRGYEQYF
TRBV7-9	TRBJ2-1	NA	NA	TGTGCCAGCAGCGCGGCCGTCAATGAGCAGTTCTTC	CASSAAVNEQFF
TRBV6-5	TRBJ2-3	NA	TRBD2	TGTGCCAGCAGTTACCTAGCGGGACTTCGAACAGATACGCAGTATTTT	CASSYLAGLRTDTQYF
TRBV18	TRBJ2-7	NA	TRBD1	TGTGCCAGCTCACCACCGGGACAGGGAATTCTCTACGAGCAGTACTTC	CASSPPGQGILYEQYF
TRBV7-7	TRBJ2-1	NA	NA	TGTGCTAGCAGCTTAGGTCTAGCGCTGAACAATGAGCAGTTCTTC	CASSLGLALNNEQFF
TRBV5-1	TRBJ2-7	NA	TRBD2	TGCGCCAGCAGCTTGGGACTAGCGGGAGGGTACGAGCAGTACTTC	CASSLGLAGGYEQYF
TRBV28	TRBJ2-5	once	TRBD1	TGTGCCAGCAGCTCCCCCAGGGGGCTCCTGCGATCGCAGTACTTC	CASSSPRGLLRSQYF
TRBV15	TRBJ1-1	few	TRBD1	TGTGCCACCAGCCGGACAGGGAGGGACACTGAAGCTTTCTTT	CATSRTGRDTEAFF
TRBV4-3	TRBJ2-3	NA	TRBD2	TGCGCCAGCAGCCAACGGTATTTAGCAGGTAGACTAGCGGGAAGCACAGATACGCAGTATTTT	CASSQRYLAGRLAGSTDTQYF
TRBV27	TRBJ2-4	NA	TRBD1	TGTGCCAGCAGAACAGGGGTCGCCAAAAACATTCAGTACTTC	CASRTGVAKNIQYF
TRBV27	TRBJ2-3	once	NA	TGTGCCAGCAGTTTTAGGCAGGCCACAGATACGCAGTATTTT	CASSFRQATDTQYF
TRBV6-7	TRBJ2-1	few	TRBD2	TGTGCCGGACATAGCGGGAGGGATAATGAGCAGTTCTTC	CAGHSGRDNEQFF
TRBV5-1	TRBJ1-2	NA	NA	TGCGCCAGCAGCTTGGTTGAGGGCGGCTACACCTTC	CASSLVEGGYTF